This T cell receptor beta chain was captured in a study of blood T cell repertoires in COVID-19. Data came from immunoSEQ multiplex PCR; TCRdb stores just in-frame clones and leaves some out. The sample lists 240,000 or so clones; roughly 83% were seen once. Trimming left V 6 bases short and J 0 bases short, with 9 bases between. Germline CDR1 reads MNHEY; CDR2 reads SVGAGI. The CDR3 length is 14 residues. As regards this clone: This specimen includes other DNA sequences encoding the same CDR3.

The V call is TRBV6-5, the J call TRBJ1-5; D unresolved. The TCR was taken from a woman aged 45-59 years who had recovered from COVID-19. Sequencing input: PBMCs or T cells enriched from blood (not recorded which). The CDR3 nucleotides read TGTGCCAGCAGCTCGGGGTATAGCAATCAGCCCCAGCATTTT. As protein: CASSSGYSNQPQHF.